Detailed here is one T cell receptor beta chain. This clonotype has a count of ten or more. Its binding antigen is unknown. No base quality information exists; no much larger clone differs at one position. Receptors were amplified or captured by 5' RACE. The reads were generated on a NextSeq 500. In the TCR library protocol, a unique molecular identifier was attached to each TCR cDNA molecule so that PCR and sequencing errors could be corrected. As for the original processing: TCR identification, UMI-based error correction and CDR3 extraction were all carried out with Decombinator tools. Expanded TCRs were defined as those above a frequency of 2 per 1,000, corresponding to the top 1% of the tumor frequency distribution. Expanded tumor TCRs were classed as regional if statistically deemed absent (corrected P<0.05) from at least one tumor region, otherwise ubiquitous. Rényi diversity was computed with the R vegan package after subsampling each repertoire 100 times to 5,000 TCRs. CDR3 similarity networks were constructed using string-kernel similarity of amino acid triplets, with links drawn between CDR3s whose pairwise similarity was above 0.82. TCRdb trimmed the raw reads at Q25, called clones with MiXCR and kept productive beta chains. All rows with the same CDR3 protein become a single entry with the most common DNA and genes. TCRdb, rather than the study authors, made the V and J calls. The sample has more than 15,000 distinct CDR3 sequences on record, less than 7.5% of them singletons. The top ten constitute 6.8% of the sample.

For CDR1 and CDR2, the germline V gene lists SGHTA and FQGNSA. V lost 8 bases and J lost 7 bases, and the count of bases not matched to a germline gene is 11. The cysteine opens and the phenylalanine closes a CDR3 of 15 amino acids. Only CDR3 DNA is held: 45 bases, read in frame from base 1. The time point tag for this specimen amounts to: sample taken at primary tumor resection. Donors were around 71 patients with early-stage, untreated non-small cell lung cancer from the lung TRACERx cohort. Without any cell sorting, TCR sequencing was performed on whole RNA extracted either from tumor and nontumor lung tissue or from cryopreserved PBMC samples. A patient was chosen for TCR sequencing only when enough RNA was available from at least two tumor regions. A lung pathologist reviewed the tumor and adjacent nontumor lung specimens before the specimens were selected. This sample was taken from a study of spatial heterogeneity in lung cancer (dated 2019 in TCRdb). Describing the broader study: More beta-chain than alpha-chain transcripts were consistently detected, likely reflecting higher beta-chain transcript abundance. In tumor regions, TCR transcript counts showed a strong correlation with a T cell transcriptional module score from matched bulk RNA-seq. In the raw uncorrected reads, each unique combination of TCR and UMI appeared more than ten times on average. TCR alpha and beta repertoires were quantitatively compared across multiple tumor regions, matched nontumor lung and blood in non-small cell lung cancer. TCR repertoire features were related to nonsynonymous mutation counts determined by whole-exome sequencing of tumor tissue. At surgery, around 200 tumor regions, approximately 64 matched nontumor lung samples and 45 to 60 PBMC samples were TCR-sequenced for both alpha and beta chains.

Here is what the overall study found, with its caveats: TCR-seq coverage of tumor T cells was estimated to be only 6% to 7.5% for alpha chains and more than 11% for beta chains. The number of expanded intratumoral alpha and beta TCRs correlated with the tumor nonsynonymous mutation count. The count of ubiquitous expanded TCRs correlated with the count of ubiquitous nonsynonymous mutations, and the count of regional expanded TCRs correlated with the count of regional nonsynonymous mutations. Confirming at a functional level the hypothesis that regional TCRs recognize regional mutations was considered to require additional single-cell paired TCR alpha and beta sequencing.

This specimen consisted of lung tumor tissue, obtained at surgery. Recombination connected TRBV7-2 to TRBJ2-1, with 10 bases aligning to TRBD1. The clonotype originates from a male donor with early-stage non-small cell lung cancer. The CDR3: CASGLGGTGANEQFF. The nucleotides are TGTGCCAGCGGATTGGGAGGGACAGGGGCGAATGAGCAGTTCTTC.